One sample yielded the 25 T cell receptor beta chains listed below, sequenced in a study of cytomegalovirus exposure and HLA in healthy donors (dated 2017 in TCRdb). The protocol used for the library was the immunoSEQ multiplex PCR assay. A mixture of 60 forward primers for TCR Vbeta segments and 13 reverse primers for TCR Jbeta segments was used in the multiplex PCR. TCRdb provides this immuneACCESS table in a form limited to in-frame rearrangements. Some clones are lacking; in checked studies, under half of them reflect an unresolved V gene, and why the rest are absent is not known. The sample includes 140,000 or so clones, with 68% observed a single time. Around 4.2% of the sample is in the top ten clones. Material: PBMCs. The origin of the receptors is a man between 60 and 75 years old in good health and CMV-seronegative.

The chain recombines TRBV18 with TRBJ1-1; the D gene is possibly TRBD1 (5 bases). Germline V CDR1 and CDR2: KGHSH, LQKENI. The ends were cut back, 3 bases at V and 3 bases at J, with 11 bases in the middle. The CDR3 spans 14 residues. The DNA of the CDR3 is TGTGCCAGCTCACCCCGGGGGAGGGACACTGAAGCTTTCTTT. The encoded protein is CASSPRGRDTEAFF. Full variable domain (missing parts from reference TRBV18 and TRBJ1-1): NAGVMQNPRHLVRRRGQEARLRCSPMKGHSHVYWYRQLPEEGLKFMVYLQKENIIDESGMPKERFSAEFPKEGPSILRIQQVVRGDSAAYFCASSPRGRDTEAFFGQGTRLTVV.

V and J are TRBV7-6 and TRBJ2-1; 10 bases are shared with TRBD2. This CDR3 is 16 amino acids long. The germline V gene has CDR1 SGHVS and CDR2 FNYEAQ. V was clipped by 4 bases and J by 0 bases; unmatched bases: 3. CDR3 sequence: CASSSLAGSSYNEQFF. CDR3 DNA: TGTGCCAGCAGCTCACTAGCGGGGAGCTCCTACAATGAGCAGTTCTTC.

This clone was seen a few times. This chain uses TRBV19 with TRBJ1-2, with 9 nucleotides matching TRBD1. V dropped 4 bases and J dropped 5; count of bases not matched to a gene: 11. The CDR3 has 16 amino acids. In germline, CDR1 is LNHDA, CDR2 SQIVND (reference sequence). In DNA form, the CDR3 reads TGTGCCAGTAGTACACAGGGGGCGCGGGACTGGTATGGCTACACCTTC. It yields the protein CASSTQGARDWYGYTF.

The chain employs TRBV5-4 and TRBJ2-1; 16 bases are a match to TRBD2. The V segment lost 0 bases and the J segment 8 bases; nucleotides outside the gene matches: 2. The germline V gene has CDR1 SGHNT and CDR2 YYREEE (reference sequence). This CDR3 has 16 residues. The CDR3 DNA follows: TGTGCCAGCAGCTTGGCGGGACTAGCGGGAGGGGATGAGCAGTTCTTC. Its translation: CASSLAGLAGGDEQFF.

This chain connects TRBV18 to TRBJ1-1; 7 bases agree with TRBD1. This CDR3 has 14 amino acids. CDR1 is KGHSH, CDR2 LQKENI, per germline. V trimming: 4 bases; J trimming: 5 bases; junction bases outside the gene matches: 7. This chain's CDR3 is CASSLGQLRTEAFF. CDR3 in DNA: TGTGCCAGCTCACTGGGACAGCTGAGAACTGAAGCTTTCTTT.

This sequence joins TRBV28 and TRBJ1-5; 7 nucleotides agree with TRBD1. Trimming cost V 10 bases and J 5 bases; bases outside gene matches: 17. Per germline, CDR1 MDHEN and CDR2 SYDVKM. This CDR3 comprises 16 residues. CDR3 DNA sequence: TGTGCCACCCTCTCACAGGGGTTGGGGTGGGATCAGCCCCAGCATTTT. This translates into CATLSQGLGWDQPQHF.

This chain connects TRBV28 to TRBJ2-3, with D possibly being TRBD2 (6 bases). The germline V gene has CDR1 MDHEN and CDR2 SYDVKM. The CDR3 runs 17 residues. Trimming pared 2 bases from V and 5 bases from J, leaving 20 bases between. The CDR3 DNA sequence: TGTGCCAGCAGTTTACCCCTGGGGACTGGGGGAAAAGATACGCAGTATTTT. It codes for CASSLPLGTGGKDTQYF.

The chain couples TRBV6-4 to TRBJ2-1, with a possible D match to TRBD1 (6 bases). The CDR3 has 16 residues. Trimming left V 3 bases short and J 2 bases short, with 14 bases between. Germline V gene lookup returns CDR1 MRHNA and CDR2 SNTAGT. In DNA, the CDR3 is TGTGCCAGCAGTGAAGAAGCCAGGGGCCCCTACAATGAGCAGTTCTTC. The encoded protein is CASSEEARGPYNEQFF.

The chain is built from TRBV28 and TRBJ1-2; 11 nucleotides match TRBD1. CDR3 length equals 15 residues. Germline V gives CDR1 MDHEN, CDR2 SYDVKM. The V segment lost 6 bases and the J segment 4 bases; nucleotides outside the gene matches: 7. CDR3 loop: CASRTGQGAPYGYTF. CDR3 DNA: TGTGCCAGCAGGACCGGACAGGGGGCCCCCTATGGCTACACCTTC.

Worth noting for this clone: An end of the junction does not agree with germline; a read error may underlie this. V is TRBV15 and J is TRBJ2-1; D possibly corresponds to TRBD1 (5 bases). This CDR3 is built from 18 residues. Germline V lookup: CDR1 LNHNV, CDR2 YYDKDF (reference sequence). CDR3 sequence reads: CATSRDIVVGANYNQQFF. CDR3 bases: TGTGCCACCAGCAGAGATATAGTAGTAGGGGCAAACTACAATCAGCAGTTCTTC.

The chain links TRBV18 to TRBJ2-5; 7 bases map to TRBD1. The CDR3 loop spans 14 amino acids. The germline V gene encodes CDR1 KGHSH and CDR2 LQKENI. Trimming removed 0 bases from V and 2 bases from J; junction bases left unmatched: 0. Here the CDR3 reads CASSPPRGQETQYF. The DNA of the CDR3 is TGTGCCAGCTCACCACCCAGGGGGCAAGAGACCCAGTACTTC.

The chain joins TRBV19 to TRBJ2-2; D remains ambiguous. CDR3 length equals 15 residues. V was clipped by 6 bases and J by 4 bases, with 15 bases between them. From germline, CDR1 is LNHDA and CDR2 SQIVND (reference sequence). CDR3 residues: CASSSLVSGTGELFF. CDR3 in DNA: TGTGCCAGTAGCTCGTTAGTCTCAGGCACCGGGGAGCTGTTTTTT.

The rearrangement links TRBV27 to TRBJ1-2, with a weak D call TRBD1 (6 bases). Germline V lookup: CDR1 MNHEY, CDR2 SMNVEV (reference sequence). The CDR3 contains 13 residues. Trimming removed 3 bases from V and 8 bases from J, with 13 bases in between. In nucleotides, the CDR3 is TGTGCCAGCAGTTTTGGGGGGGCAGGAGGCTACACCTTC. Protein sequence: CASSFGGAGGYTF.

J is TRBJ2-3 and V is TRBV29-1; perhaps TRBD1 as D (6 bases). The germline V and J ends were trimmed by 5 bases and 2 bases, with 17 bases remaining between them. The germline gives CDR1 SQVTM, CDR2 ANQGSEA. The CDR3 totals 15 residues. The CDR3 spells CSVQGDLGATDTQYF. The CDR3 nucleotides read TGCAGCGTTCAAGGGGATTTGGGGGCCACAGATACGCAGTATTTT.

CDR3 nucleotides: TGTGCCAGCAGTCAAATGACAGGCGCTTTATTCGAGCAGTACTTC. Amino acid sequence: CASSQMTGALFEQYF. The V call is TRBV6-1, the J call TRBJ2-7; D perhaps matches TRBD1 (6 bases). CDR1 is MNHNS, CDR2 SASEGT, per germline. This CDR3 region has 15 residues. With 5 bases removed from V and 6 bases from J, the gap between germline ends came to 20 bases.

The chain carries TRBV30 and TRBJ1-3; D unclear. Germline values: CDR1 GTSNPN, CDR2 SVGIG (reference sequence). V was pared by 2 bases and J by 2 bases, with 25 bases between. The CDR3 runs 19 residues. CDR3: CAWSRYPPITGKTGNTIYF. The CDR3 DNA follows: TGTGCCTGGAGTCGATACCCCCCTATTACGGGGAAGACTGGAAACACCATATATTTT. The full variable domain, rest sourced from reference TRBV30 and TRBJ1-3, is SQTIHQWPATLVQPVGSPLSLECTVEGTSNPNLYWYRQAAGRGLQLLFYSVGIGQISSEVPQNLSASRPQDRQFILSSKKLLLSDSGFYLCAWSRYPPITGKTGNTIYFGEGSWLTVV.

The sample holds a few counts of this clone. This chain connects TRBV6-5 to TRBJ1-2; a possible D gene is TRBD1 (6 bases). CDR3 size: 14 residues. V was trimmed by 2 bases and J by 4 bases, leaving 11 bases between them. The V gene's germline CDR1 is MNHEY and CDR2 SVGAGI. The CDR3 nucleotides read TGTGCCAGCAGTTACCGCGGACAGCTCTATGGCTACACCTTC. It specifies CASSYRGQLYGYTF.

The chain recombines TRBV4-2 with TRBJ2-1; TRBD2 matches 12 bases. The CDR3 covers 19 residues. CDR1 is LGHNA, CDR2 YNFKEQ, per germline. V shed 0 bases and J 8 bases; nucleotides not matched to a gene: 14. CDR3 in DNA: TGTGCCAGCAGCCAAGACAGGGGGGGTCTAGCGGGAGGGCCGGATGAGCAGTTCTTC. Translation gives CASSQDRGGLAGGPDEQFF.

This chain connects TRBV11-2 to TRBJ2-5, with 13 nucleotides matching TRBD2. The CDR3 loop spans 17 amino acids. The V and J ends lost 5 bases and 6 bases, in that order; junction bases with no gene match: 12. The V gene's germline CDR1 is SGHAT and CDR2 FQNNGV. The CDR3 here is CASSPVRTSGSKKTQYF. The CDR3 nucleotides are TGTGCCAGCAGCCCCGTGCGGACTAGCGGGAGTAAAAAGACCCAGTACTTC. The full variable domain, with the rest looked up from reference TRBV11-2 and TRBJ2-5, is EAGVAQSPRYKIIEKRQSVAFWCNPISGHATLYWYQQILGQGPKLLIQFQNNGVVDDSQLPKDRFSAERLKGVDSTLKIQPAKLEDSAVYLCASSPVRTSGSKKTQYFGPGTRLLVL.

The chain recombines TRBV5-4 with TRBJ2-7, with D perhaps TRBD2 (6 bases). The CDR3 is 17 residues long. The V end lost 1 base, the J end lost 7 bases, and 24 bases lay between the germline ends. Germline V gene lookup returns CDR1 SGHNT and CDR2 YYREEE (reference sequence). CDR3 in amino acids: CASSLSRGWGFGGEQYF. CDR3 sequence (DNA): TGTGCCAGCAGCTTGTCTCGCGGGTGGGGATTCGGAGGGGAGCAGTACTTC. The whole variable domain, remainder taken from reference TRBV5-4 and TRBJ2-7, is ETGVTQSPTHLIKTRGQQVTLRCSSQSGHNTVSWYQQALGQGPQFIFQYYREEENGRGNFPPRFSGLQFPNYSSELNVNALELDDSALYLCASSLSRGWGFGGEQYFGPGTRLTVT.

The chain is built from TRBV6-5 and TRBJ2-1; 7 bases map to TRBD2. In germline, CDR1 is MNHEY, CDR2 SVGAGI. Trimming cost V 6 bases and J 1 base; bases outside gene matches: 6. This CDR3 is built from 15 residues. CDR3: CASSLTSSSYNEQFF. In DNA, the CDR3 is TGTGCCAGCAGCCTGACTAGCTCTTCCTACAATGAGCAGTTCTTC.

This clone was observed a few times. J is TRBJ1-2 and V is TRBV7-2; 10 bases map to TRBD1. J gave up 4 bases and V 4 bases, and 6 bases lay outside the gene matches. The germline CDR1 and CDR2 sequences are SGHTA and FQGNSA. This CDR3 is built from 15 residues. Here the CDR3 reads CASSSGQGVVYGYTF. The CDR3 nucleotides are TGTGCCAGCAGCTCCGGACAGGGGGTTGTCTATGGCTACACCTTC.

This chain connects TRBV15 to TRBJ2-5, with 9 bases that match TRBD1. Losses at the gene ends were 0 bases for V and 5 bases for J; bases not matched to a gene: 7. The CDR3 is made up of 16 amino acids. In germline, CDR1 is LNHNV, CDR2 YYDKDF (reference sequence). CDR3: CATSRDGDRAMETQYF. CDR3 bases: TGTGCCACCAGCAGAGATGGGGACAGGGCCATGGAGACCCAGTACTTC.

This sequence joins TRBV6-6 and TRBJ1-1; TRBD1 aligns across 8 bases. V shed 7 bases, J shed 1 base, and the junction held 8 bases outside the gene matches. This CDR3 region has 15 residues. CDR1 is MNHNY and CDR2 is SVGAGI in the germline V gene (reference sequence). The CDR3 is CASTSTGAGNTEAFF. The CDR3 DNA sequence: TGTGCCAGCACCTCGACAGGGGCAGGGAACACTGAAGCTTTCTTT.

V is TRBV7-9 and J is TRBJ2-3; TRBD2 is a possible D gene (6 bases). The CDR3 length is 15 residues. The germline V and J ends were trimmed by 1 base and 0 bases, with 8 bases remaining between them. Germline lookup yields CDR1 SEHNR and CDR2 FQNEAQ (reference sequence). The CDR3 coding sequence is TGTGCCAGCAGCTTAGTTGGGACTAGCACAGATACGCAGTATTTT. Its protein product is CASSLVGTSTDTQYF.